This TCR beta chain is drawn from a study of a mutant IDH1 vaccine in newly diagnosed glioma. This clone was detected only a few times. The antigen is unknown. Time point reported: week 47, end of study. Every vaccination contained 300 ug of the mutant IDH1 20-mer peptide and was paired with topical imiquimod. Profiling relied on immunoSEQ multiplex PCR, and the TCRdb table lists in-frame clones only, not all of them. The repertoire holds around 84,000 clones, 75% to 90% seen once, with around 5.3% in the top ten. This receptor was obtained from a man between 35 and 55 years old with glioma. The specimen was PBMCs, collected from a glioma patient whose treatment included an IDH1 peptide vaccine.

CDR3: CASSVLGPESGAFF. The CDR3 DNA follows: TGTGCCAGCAGCGTCCTTGGACCCGAATCAGGAGCTTTCTTT. The chain carries TRBV9 and TRBJ1-1, with D unclear. Looked up from germline, CDR1 is SGDLS and CDR2 is YYNGEE. Between the trimmed V and J ends, which lost 2 bases and 10 bases, there was a span of 18 bases. This CDR3 region has 14 residues.